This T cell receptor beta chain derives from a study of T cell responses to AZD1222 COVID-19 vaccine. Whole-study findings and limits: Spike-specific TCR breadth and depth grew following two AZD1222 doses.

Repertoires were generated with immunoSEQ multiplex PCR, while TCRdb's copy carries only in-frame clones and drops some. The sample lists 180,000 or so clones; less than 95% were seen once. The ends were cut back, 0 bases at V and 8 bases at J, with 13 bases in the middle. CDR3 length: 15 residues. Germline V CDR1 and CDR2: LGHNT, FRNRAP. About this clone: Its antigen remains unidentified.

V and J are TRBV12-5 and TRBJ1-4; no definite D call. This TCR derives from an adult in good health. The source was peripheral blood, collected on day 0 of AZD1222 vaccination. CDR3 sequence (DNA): TGTGCTAGTGGTTTGGTACGGGGTAATTTGGAAAAACTGTTTTTT. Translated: CASGLVRGNLEKLFF. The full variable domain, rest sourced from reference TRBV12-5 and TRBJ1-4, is DARVTQTPRHKVTEMGQEVTMRCQPILGHNTVFWYRQTMMQGLELLAYFRNRAPLDDSGMPKDRFSAEMPDATLATLKIQPSEPRDSAVYFCASGLVRGNLEKLFFGSGTQLSVL.